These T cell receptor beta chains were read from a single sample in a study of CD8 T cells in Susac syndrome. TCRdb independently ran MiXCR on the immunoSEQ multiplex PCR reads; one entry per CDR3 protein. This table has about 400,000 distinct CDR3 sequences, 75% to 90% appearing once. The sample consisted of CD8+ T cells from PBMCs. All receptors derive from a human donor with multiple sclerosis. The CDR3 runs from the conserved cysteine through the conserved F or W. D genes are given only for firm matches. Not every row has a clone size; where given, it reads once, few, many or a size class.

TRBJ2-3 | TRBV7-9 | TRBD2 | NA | CASSYSGVSATDTQYF | TGTGCCAGCAGCTACAGCGGGGTTTCGGCCACAGATACGCAGTATTTT
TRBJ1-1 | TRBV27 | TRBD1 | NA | CASSLFRGPIATEAFF | TGTGCCAGCAGTTTATTTAGGGGGCCGATTGCCACTGAAGCTTTCTTT
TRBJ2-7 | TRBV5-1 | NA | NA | CASSPDSSGNSYEQYF | TGCGCCAGCAGCCCCGACTCCTCCGGGAACTCCTACGAGCAGTACTTC
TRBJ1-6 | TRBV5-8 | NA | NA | CASSLGEFYNSPLHF | TGTGCCAGCAGCTTGGGGGAATTTTATAATTCACCCCTCCACTTT
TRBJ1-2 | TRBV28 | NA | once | CASSLVESVDYGYTF | TGTGCCAGCAGTTTAGTTGAGTCAGTGGACTATGGCTACACCTTC
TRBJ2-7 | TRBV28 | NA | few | CASSLWSRSSYEQYF | TGTGCCAGCAGTTTATGGAGCAGAAGCTCCTACGAGCAGTACTTC
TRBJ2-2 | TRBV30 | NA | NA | CAWKGPQEAAGELFF | TGTGCCTGGAAAGGCCCACAAGAGGCGGCCGGGGAGCTGTTTTTT
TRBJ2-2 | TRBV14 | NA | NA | CASSQERWAGELFF | TGTGCCAGCAGCCAAGAACGGTGGGCCGGGGAGCTGTTTTTT
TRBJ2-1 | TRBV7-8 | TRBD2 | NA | CASSFLAGTSGGSEQFF | TGTGCCAGCAGCTTCCTCGCCGGGACTAGCGGGGGAAGTGAGCAGTTCTTC
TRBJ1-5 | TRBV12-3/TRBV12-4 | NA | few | CASSLGQYNQPQHF | TGTGCCAGCAGTTTAGGACAGTACAATCAGCCCCAGCATTTT
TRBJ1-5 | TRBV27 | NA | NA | CATRGASYSNQPQHF | TGTGCCACCCGGGGGGCCAGCTATAGCAATCAGCCCCAGCATTTT
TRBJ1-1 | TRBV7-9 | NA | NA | CASSLIHEMNTEAFF | TGTGCCAGCAGCTTAATTCACGAAATGAACACTGAAGCTTTCTTT
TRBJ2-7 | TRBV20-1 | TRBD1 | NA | CSATGGHHSYEQYF | TGCAGTGCTACAGGGGGACACCACTCCTACGAGCAGTACTTC
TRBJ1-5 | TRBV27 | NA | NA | CASSFSGIQHF | TGTGCCAGCAGTTTTTCAGGGATCCAGCATTTT
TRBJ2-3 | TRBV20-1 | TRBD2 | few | CSAQGVLAGVTDTQYF | TGCAGTGCCCAAGGGGTGCTAGCGGGAGTCACAGATACGCAGTATTTT
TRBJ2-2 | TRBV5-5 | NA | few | CASSWRWALEENTGELFF | TGTGCCAGCAGCTGGAGGTGGGCCCTAGAGGAAAACACCGGGGAGCTGTTTTTT
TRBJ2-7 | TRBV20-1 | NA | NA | CSARTSTGWEQYF | TGCAGTGCTAGAACGAGTACCGGCTGGGAGCAGTACTTC
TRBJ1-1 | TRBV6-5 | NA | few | CASSPPGTEEAFF | TGTGCCAGCTCCCCCCCCGGGACGGAAGAAGCTTTCTTT
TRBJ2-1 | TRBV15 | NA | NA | CATSREGPGAVDNEQFF | TGTGCCACCAGCAGAGAGGGGCCCGGGGCGGTGGATAATGAGCAGTTCTTC
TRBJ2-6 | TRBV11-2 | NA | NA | CASSPPANVLTF | TGTGCCAGCAGCCCACCGGCCAACGTCCTGACTTTC
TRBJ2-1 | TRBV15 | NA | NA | CATSDSPAKVGYNEQFF | TGTGCCACCAGCGACAGCCCCGCGAAAGTAGGCTACAATGAGCAGTTCTTC
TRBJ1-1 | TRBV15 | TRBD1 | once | CATSTVRTGGFEAFF | TGTGCCACCAGCACCGTTAGGACAGGGGGCTTTGAAGCTTTCTTT
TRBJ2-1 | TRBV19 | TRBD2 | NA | CASSITSGTGEQFF | TGTGCCAGTAGTATAACTAGCGGGACGGGTGAGCAGTTCTTC
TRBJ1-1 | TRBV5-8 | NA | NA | CASSLPGRTEAFF | TGTGCCAGCAGCTTGCCAGGGCGGACTGAAGCTTTCTTT
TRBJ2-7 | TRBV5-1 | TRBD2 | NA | CASSWETSGSGEQYF | TGCGCCAGCAGCTGGGAGACTAGCGGGAGCGGCGAGCAGTACTTC
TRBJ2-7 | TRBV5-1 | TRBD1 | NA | CASSLRQGHEQYF | TGCGCCAGCAGCCTAAGACAGGGCCACGAGCAGTACTTC
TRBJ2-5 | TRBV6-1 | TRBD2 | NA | CASSPLAGASLGQETQYF | TGTGCCAGCAGTCCGCTAGCGGGGGCCTCCCTAGGCCAAGAGACCCAGTACTTC
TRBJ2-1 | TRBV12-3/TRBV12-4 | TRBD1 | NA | CASSLGQGVEQFF | TGTGCCAGCAGCTTAGGCCAGGGGGTTGAGCAGTTCTTC
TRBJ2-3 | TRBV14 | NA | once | CASSQEWSGGTDTQYF | TGTGCCAGCAGCCAAGAGTGGAGCGGAGGCACAGATACGCAGTATTTT
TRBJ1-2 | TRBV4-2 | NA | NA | CASSQEGTPNYGYTF | TGTGCCAGCAGCCAAGAAGGCACCCCTAACTATGGCTACACCTTC
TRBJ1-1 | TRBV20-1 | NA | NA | CSAGETGNTEAFF | TGCAGTGCTGGAGAGACAGGAAACACTGAAGCTTTCTTT
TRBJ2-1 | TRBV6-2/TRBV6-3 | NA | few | CASSTRDDSADEQFF | TGTGCCAGCAGTACTAGAGACGACTCAGCGGATGAGCAGTTCTTC
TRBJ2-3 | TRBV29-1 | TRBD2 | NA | CSVEALTSGDTDTQYF | TGCAGCGTTGAAGCCCTGACTAGCGGGGATACAGATACGCAGTATTTT
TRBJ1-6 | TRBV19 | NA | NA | CASTATLNSPLHF | TGTGCCAGTACCGCGACCCTTAATTCACCCCTCCACTTT
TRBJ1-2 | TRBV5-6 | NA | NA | CASRLPGRSNGYTF | TGTGCCAGCAGGTTGCCGGGACGGAGTAACGGCTACACCTTC
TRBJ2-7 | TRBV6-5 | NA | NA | CASRTGVHGEQYF | TGTGCCAGCAGGACGGGTGTTCATGGCGAGCAGTACTTC
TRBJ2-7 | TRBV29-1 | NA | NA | CSVEDRGAPCEQYF | TGCAGCGTTGAAGATCGGGGGGCCCCCTGCGAGCAGTACTTC
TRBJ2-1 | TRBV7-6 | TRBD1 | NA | CASSATGIHEQFF | TGTGCCAGCAGCGCGACAGGGATCCATGAGCAGTTCTTC
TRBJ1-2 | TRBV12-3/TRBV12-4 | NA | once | CASSSPTDYGYTF | TGTGCCAGCAGTTCACCGACAGACTATGGCTACACCTTC
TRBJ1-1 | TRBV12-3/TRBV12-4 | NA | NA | CASSPIGLVNTEAFF | TGTGCCAGCAGTCCCATTGGCCTTGTGAACACTGAAGCTTTCTTT
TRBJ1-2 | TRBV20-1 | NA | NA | CSARDWGGVYGYTF | TGCAGTGCTAGAGATTGGGGAGGGGTCTATGGCTACACCTTC
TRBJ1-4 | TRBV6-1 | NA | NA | CATQISRWTTNEKLFF | TGTGCCACCCAGATCTCACGTTGGACAACTAATGAAAAACTGTTTTTT
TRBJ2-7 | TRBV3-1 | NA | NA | CASSQDRTSLEQYF | TGTGCCAGCAGCCAAGACCGTACTTCCCTCGAGCAGTACTTC
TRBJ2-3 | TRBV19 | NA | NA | CASSLQPGLTDTQYF | TGTGCCAGTAGTCTTCAACCGGGCCTCACAGATACGCAGTATTTT
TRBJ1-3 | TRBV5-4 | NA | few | CASSLGTPSSGNTIYF | TGTGCCAGCAGCTTGGGGACGCCGAGCTCTGGAAACACCATATATTTT
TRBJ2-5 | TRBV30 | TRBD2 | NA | CAWSQTRGVGETQYF | TGTGCCTGGAGTCAGACTCGGGGGGTCGGAGAGACCCAGTACTTC
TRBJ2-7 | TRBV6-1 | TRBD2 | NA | CASSERLAGVAREQYF | TGTGCCAGCAGTGAGCGGCTAGCGGGAGTTGCTCGCGAGCAGTACTTC
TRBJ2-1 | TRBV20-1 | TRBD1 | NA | CSARVADRVEQFF | TGCAGTGCTAGAGTGGCGGACAGGGTTGAGCAGTTCTTC
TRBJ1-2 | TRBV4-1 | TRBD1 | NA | CASSQEDRANYGYTF | TGCGCCAGCAGCCAAGAGGACAGGGCTAACTATGGCTACACCTTC